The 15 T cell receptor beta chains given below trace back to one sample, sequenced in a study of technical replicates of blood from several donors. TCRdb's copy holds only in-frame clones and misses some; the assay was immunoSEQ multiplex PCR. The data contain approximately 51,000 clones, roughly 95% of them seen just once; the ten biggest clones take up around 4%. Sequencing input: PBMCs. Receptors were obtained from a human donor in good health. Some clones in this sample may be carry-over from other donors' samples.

The CDR3 region is CASSQASGHYNEQYF. The CDR3 DNA sequence: TGTGCCAGCAGCCAAGCCTCGGGACATTATAACGAGCAGTACTTC. The J gene is TRBJ2-7, the V gene TRBV4-2; perhaps TRBD1 as D (6 bases). The CDR3 totals 15 residues. The V gene's germline CDR1 is LGHNA and CDR2 YNFKEQ. Between the trimmed V and J ends, which lost 1 base and 5 bases, there was a span of 15 bases.

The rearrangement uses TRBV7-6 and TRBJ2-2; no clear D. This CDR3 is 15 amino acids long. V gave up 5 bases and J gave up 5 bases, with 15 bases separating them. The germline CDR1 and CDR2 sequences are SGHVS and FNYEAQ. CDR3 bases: TGTGCCAGCAGCCCTAGAGCCCGCGAGACCGGGGAGCTGTTTTTT. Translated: CASSPRARETGELFF.

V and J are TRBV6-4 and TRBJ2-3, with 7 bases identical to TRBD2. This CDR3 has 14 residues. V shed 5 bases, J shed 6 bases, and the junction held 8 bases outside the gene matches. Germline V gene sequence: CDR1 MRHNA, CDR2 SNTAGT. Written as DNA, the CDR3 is TGTGCCAGCAGTCTCGTGGGAGGGCCCGATACGCAGTATTTT. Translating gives CASSLVGGPDTQYF.

The CDR3 nucleotides read TGTGCCAGCAGCCCTCAGGGTAGAACTGAAGCTTTCTTT. It specifies CASSPQGRTEAFF. The chain recombines TRBV7-2 with TRBJ1-1; D might be TRBD1 (5 bases). The length of the CDR3 is 13 residues. V lost 5 bases, J lost 5 bases, and 12 bases lay in between. CDR1 and CDR2 from the germline V gene are SGHTA and FQGNSA.

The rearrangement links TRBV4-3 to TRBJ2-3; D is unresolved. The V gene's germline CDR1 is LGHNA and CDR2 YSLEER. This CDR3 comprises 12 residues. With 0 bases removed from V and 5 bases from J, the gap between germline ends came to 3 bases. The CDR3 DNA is TGCGCCAGCAGCCAAGATCGAGATACGCAGTATTTT. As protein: CASSQDRDTQYF.

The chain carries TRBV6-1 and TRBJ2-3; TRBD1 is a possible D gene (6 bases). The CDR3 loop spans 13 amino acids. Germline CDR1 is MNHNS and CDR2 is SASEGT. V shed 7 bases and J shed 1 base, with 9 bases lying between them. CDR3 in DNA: TGTGCCAGCAACCGACAGGGCACAGATACGCAGTATTTT. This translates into CASNRQGTDTQYF.

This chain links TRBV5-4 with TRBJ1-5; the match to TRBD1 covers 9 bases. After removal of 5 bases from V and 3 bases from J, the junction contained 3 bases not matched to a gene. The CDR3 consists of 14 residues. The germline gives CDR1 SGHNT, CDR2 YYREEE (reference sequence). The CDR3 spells CASSTGGFNQPQHF. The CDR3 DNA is TGTGCCAGCAGTACAGGGGGCTTCAATCAGCCCCAGCATTTT.

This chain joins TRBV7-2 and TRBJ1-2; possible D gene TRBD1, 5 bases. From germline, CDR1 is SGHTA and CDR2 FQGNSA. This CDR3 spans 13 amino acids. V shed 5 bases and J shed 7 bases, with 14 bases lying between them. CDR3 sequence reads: CASSQMAGPGYTF. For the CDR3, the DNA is TGTGCCAGCAGCCAGATGGCGGGGCCTGGCTACACCTTC. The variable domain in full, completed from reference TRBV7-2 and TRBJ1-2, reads GAGVSQSPSNKVTEKGKDVELRCDPISGHTALYWYRQSLGQGLEFLIYFQGNSAPDKSGLPSDRFSAERTGGSVSTLTIQRTQQEDSAVYLCASSQMAGPGYTFGSGTRLTVV.

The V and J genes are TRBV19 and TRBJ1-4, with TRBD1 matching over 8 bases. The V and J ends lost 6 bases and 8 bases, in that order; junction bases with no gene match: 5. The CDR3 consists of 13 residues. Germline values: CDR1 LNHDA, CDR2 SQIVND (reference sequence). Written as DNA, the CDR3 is TGTGCCAGTAGGGGGACAGGCGGCGAAAAACTGTTTTTT. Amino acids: CASRGTGGEKLFF.

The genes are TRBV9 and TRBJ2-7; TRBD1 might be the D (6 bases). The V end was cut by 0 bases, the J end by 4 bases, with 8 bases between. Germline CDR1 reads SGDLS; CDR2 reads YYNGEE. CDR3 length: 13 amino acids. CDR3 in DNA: TGTGCCAGCAGCGTAGCACAGGGATACGAGCAGTACTTC. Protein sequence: CASSVAQGYEQYF. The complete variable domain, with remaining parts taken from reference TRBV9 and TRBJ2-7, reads DSGVTQTPKHLITATGQRVTLRCSPRSGDLSVYWYQQSLDQGLQFLIQYYNGEERAKGNILERFSAQQFPDLHSELNLSSLELGDSALYFCASSVAQGYEQYFGPGTRLTVT.

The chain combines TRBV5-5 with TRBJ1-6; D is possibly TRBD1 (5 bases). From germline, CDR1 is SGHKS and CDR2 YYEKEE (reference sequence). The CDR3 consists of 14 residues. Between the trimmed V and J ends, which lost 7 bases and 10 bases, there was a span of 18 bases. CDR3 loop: CASSRGGDGSPLHF. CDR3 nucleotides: TGTGCCAGCTCCCGGGGGGGGGATGGGTCACCCCTCCACTTT.

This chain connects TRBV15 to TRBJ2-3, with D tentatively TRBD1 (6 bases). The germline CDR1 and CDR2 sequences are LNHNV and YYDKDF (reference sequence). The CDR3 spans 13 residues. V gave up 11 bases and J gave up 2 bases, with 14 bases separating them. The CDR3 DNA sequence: TGTGCCGTACAGGACAGTAACACAGATACGCAGTATTTT. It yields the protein CAVQDSNTDTQYF.

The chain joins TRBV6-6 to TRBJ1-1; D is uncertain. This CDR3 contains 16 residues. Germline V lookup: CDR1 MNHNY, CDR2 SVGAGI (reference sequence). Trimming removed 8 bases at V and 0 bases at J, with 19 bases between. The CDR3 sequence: CASLKPTPSLNTEAFF. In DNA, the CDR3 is TGTGCCAGCCTCAAACCGACTCCGAGTTTGAACACTGAAGCTTTCTTT.

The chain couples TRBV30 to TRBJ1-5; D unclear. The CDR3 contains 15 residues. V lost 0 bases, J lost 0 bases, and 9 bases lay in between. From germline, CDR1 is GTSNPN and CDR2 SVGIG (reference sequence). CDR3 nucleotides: TGTGCCTGGAGTGTAGGACTTGATAGCAATCAGCCCCAGCATTTT. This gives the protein CAWSVGLDSNQPQHF.

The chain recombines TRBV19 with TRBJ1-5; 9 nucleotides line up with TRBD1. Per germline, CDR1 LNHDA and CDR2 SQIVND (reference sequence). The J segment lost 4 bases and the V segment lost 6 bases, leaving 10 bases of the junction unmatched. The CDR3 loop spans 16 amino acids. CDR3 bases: TGTGCCAGTAGCCCTGTACAGGGGGCTTCGAATCAGCCCCAGCATTTT. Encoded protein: CASSPVQGASNQPQHF.